This T cell receptor beta chain was captured by sequencing in a study of cytomegalovirus exposure and HLA in healthy donors. Study at large: Across 300 to 400 genotyped donors, just over 80% landed in the Caucasian-associated ancestry cluster. General study results and limits: According to reports, the classifier identified cytomegalovirus status with high specificity and sensitivity. Some highly shared sequence variants likely arose as a pipeline artifact.

The CDR3 is made up of 14 amino acids. V was pared by 6 bases and J by 0 bases, with 10 bases between. Per germline, CDR1 MGHDK and CDR2 SYGVNS. PCR involved 60 Vbeta and 13 Jbeta primers. Clones were read by immunoSEQ multiplex PCR, and TCRdb kept only the in-frame ones, dropping some. There are around 200,000 clones in the sample; approximately 70% occur only once, and approximately 2.5% lies in the top ten. On this clone: Its antigen is still unknown.

This chain uses TRBV25-1 with TRBJ2-3; D is unclear. Source material: PBMCs. The sequence was collected from a middle-aged man in good health and CMV-seropositive. The CDR3 sequence is CASSSFLSTDTQYF. The CDR3 DNA reads TGTGCCAGCAGCAGTTTCCTGAGCACAGATACGCAGTATTTT.